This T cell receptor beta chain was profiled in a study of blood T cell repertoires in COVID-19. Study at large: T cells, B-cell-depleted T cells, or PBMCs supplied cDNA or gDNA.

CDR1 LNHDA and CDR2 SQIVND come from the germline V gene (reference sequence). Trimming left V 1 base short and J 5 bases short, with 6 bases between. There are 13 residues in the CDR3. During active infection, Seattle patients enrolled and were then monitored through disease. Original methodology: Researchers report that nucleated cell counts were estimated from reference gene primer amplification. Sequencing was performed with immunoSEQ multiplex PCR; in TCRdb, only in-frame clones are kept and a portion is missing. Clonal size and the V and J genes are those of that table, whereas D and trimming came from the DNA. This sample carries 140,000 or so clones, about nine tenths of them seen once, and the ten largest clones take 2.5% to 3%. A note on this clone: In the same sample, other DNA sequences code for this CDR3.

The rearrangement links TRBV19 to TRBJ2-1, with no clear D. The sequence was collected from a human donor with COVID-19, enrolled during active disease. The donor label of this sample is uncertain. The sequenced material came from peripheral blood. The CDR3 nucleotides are TGTGCCAGTAGTATAGGGGCAAACAATGAGCAGTTCTTC. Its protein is CASSIGANNEQFF.